The text below deals with one TCR beta chain. Its antigen is unidentified. Every subset's genomic DNA went evenly onto several immunoSEQ plates. Only in-frame clones appear in the TCRdb table, and some are missing; sequencing was by immunoSEQ multiplex PCR. The table has roughly 1.4 million clones, around 98.5% seen once. This sample was taken from a study of shared clonotypes between healthy human individuals. Study context: The study drew on two women and a few men aged 18 to 49 as donors. The plates for each donor numbered three CD4 naive, three CD4 memory, two CD8 naive and one CD8 memory. General study points: Sampling covered blood only; tissue repertoires likely differ.

This CDR3 is 17 amino acids long. V lost 1 base and J lost 9, with 23 bases in between. CDR1 SGHKS and CDR2 YYEKEE come from the germline V gene (reference sequence). This sequence was found in a man in his thirties or forties in good health. The chain couples TRBV5-5 to TRBJ2-1, with a weak D call TRBD2 (6 bases). The material sequenced was naive CD4+ T cells sorted from blood. This sample's subset: CD45RA+ positively selected. CDR3 residues: CASSLRSLARPPAEQFF. CDR3 coding DNA: TGTGCCAGCAGCTTGCGGTCGCTAGCGAGACCCCCCGCTGAGCAGTTCTTC.